This is a list of T cell receptor beta chains from one sample in a study of blood T cell repertoires in COVID-19. Measured with immunoSEQ multiplex PCR; TCRdb has only the in-frame clones, and not every one. The data contain fewer than 85,000 clones, 80% to 90% of them singletons. The sequenced sample was peripheral blood. These receptor sequences come from a middle-aged man with active COVID-19. CDR3s include the opening cysteine and the closing phenylalanine or tryptophan. D genes are given only for firm matches. Clone size is not always given. Where it is, it says once, few, many or a class for expanded clones.

CDR3 DNA: TGCGCCAGCAGCCAATACGGGATAAGATATGGCTACACCTTC
CDR3 protein: CASSQYGIRYGYTF
D gene: NA
clone size: NA
V gene: TRBV5-1
J gene: TRBJ1-2

CDR3 DNA: TGTGCCAGCAGCTCTCCGACAGGGTTTGGCTATGGCTACACCTTC
CDR3 protein: CASSSPTGFGYGYTF
D gene: TRBD1
clone size: NA
V gene: TRBV5-4
J gene: TRBJ1-2

CDR3 DNA: TGCGCCAGCAGCTTCTCGGGGAGCGGCTACCGTGAGCAGTTCTTC
CDR3 protein: CASSFSGSGYREQFF
D gene: NA
clone size: NA
V gene: TRBV5-1
J gene: TRBJ2-1

CDR3 DNA: TGTGCCAGCAGCCCCACAGGGCGCGGCGAGCAGTACTTC
CDR3 protein: CASSPTGRGEQYF
D gene: NA
clone size: NA
V gene: TRBV11-2
J gene: TRBJ2-7

CDR3 DNA: TGTGCCAGCAGTTCCGCCTACGAGCAGTACTTC
CDR3 protein: CASSSAYEQYF
D gene: NA
clone size: NA
V gene: TRBV6-5
J gene: TRBJ2-7

CDR3 DNA: TGTGCCAGCGGCCATGGGACAGGGGTATATGAAGCTTTCTTT
CDR3 protein: CASGHGTGVYEAFF
D gene: TRBD1
clone size: once
V gene: TRBV27
J gene: TRBJ1-1

CDR3 DNA: TGTGCCAGCGGGACTTCTAGCGGGAGTAGGCATGAGCAGTTCTTC
CDR3 protein: CASGTSSGSRHEQFF
D gene: TRBD2
clone size: NA
V gene: TRBV7-2
J gene: TRBJ2-1

CDR3 DNA: TGTGCCAGCCAGCAGCAGGCTGGGGAGCTGTTTTTT
CDR3 protein: CASQQQAGELFF
D gene: NA
clone size: NA
V gene: TRBV2
J gene: TRBJ2-2

CDR3 DNA: TGCGCCAGCAGCCAACTGAGTGGCGGGCTACCTAACACTGAAGCTTTCTTT
CDR3 protein: CASSQLSGGLPNTEAFF
D gene: NA
clone size: NA
V gene: TRBV5-1
J gene: TRBJ1-1

CDR3 DNA: TGTGCCACCGCGGCGGGAGGGCACACAGATACGCAGTATTTT
CDR3 protein: CATAAGGHTDTQYF
D gene: TRBD2
clone size: NA
V gene: TRBV24-1
J gene: TRBJ2-3

CDR3 DNA: TGCGCCAGCAGCTTAGCTGGACAGGGTAGTGTGAGCTCCTATAATTCACCCCTCCACTTT
CDR3 protein: CASSLAGQGSVSSYNSPLHF
D gene: TRBD1
clone size: few
V gene: TRBV5-1
J gene: TRBJ1-6

CDR3 DNA: TGTGCCAGCAGCTTGTATGGGACTAGCGGGAATGAGCAGTACTTC
CDR3 protein: CASSLYGTSGNEQYF
D gene: TRBD2
clone size: NA
V gene: TRBV5-6
J gene: TRBJ2-7

CDR3 DNA: TGTGCCAGCTCACCCCTTAACAATGAGCAGTTCTTC
CDR3 protein: CASSPLNNEQFF
D gene: NA
clone size: NA
V gene: TRBV18
J gene: TRBJ2-1

CDR3 DNA: TGTGCCAGCAGTTGGGGCGGAAACACCATATATTTT
CDR3 protein: CASSWGGNTIYF
D gene: NA
clone size: NA
V gene: TRBV12-3/TRBV12-4
J gene: TRBJ1-3

CDR3 DNA: TGTGCCAGCGGCTTCTCTACCGGGGAGCTGTTTTTT
CDR3 protein: CASGFSTGELFF
D gene: NA
clone size: NA
V gene: TRBV6-5
J gene: TRBJ2-2

CDR3 DNA: TGTGCCAGCAGCCAAGAGCGCAGGGAAACCCGCTCCTACAATGAGCAGTTCTTC
CDR3 protein: CASSQERRETRSYNEQFF
D gene: NA
clone size: NA
V gene: TRBV3-1/TRBV3-2
J gene: TRBJ2-1

CDR3 DNA: TGTGCCAGCAGCCAAGATTCGGTGAACACTGAAGCTTTCTTT
CDR3 protein: CASSQDSVNTEAFF
D gene: NA
clone size: NA
V gene: TRBV14
J gene: TRBJ1-1

CDR3 DNA: TGTGCCACCAGTGACTTGAGGAGACGTCCCAACGAGAGTGAAGCTTTCTTT
CDR3 protein: CATSDLRRRPNESEAFF
D gene: NA
clone size: NA
V gene: TRBV24-1
J gene: TRBJ1-1

CDR3 DNA: TGTGCCGGCAGGGTGCACACTGAAGCTTTCTTT
CDR3 protein: CAGRVHTEAFF
D gene: NA
clone size: NA
V gene: TRBV30
J gene: TRBJ1-1

CDR3 DNA: TGCGCCAGCAGCCAAGGTCCACAGGGCTACGAGCAGTACTTC
CDR3 protein: CASSQGPQGYEQYF
D gene: NA
clone size: few
V gene: TRBV4-3
J gene: TRBJ2-7

CDR3 DNA: TGTGCCAGCAGCTTAGGGTCCGCAAGCGGTTACACAGATACGCAGTATTTT
CDR3 protein: CASSLGSASGYTDTQYF
D gene: NA
clone size: NA
V gene: TRBV11-3
J gene: TRBJ2-3

CDR3 DNA: TGTGCCAGTAGTAGGGGACAGCAAGAGACCCAGTACTTC
CDR3 protein: CASSRGQQETQYF
D gene: TRBD1
clone size: few
V gene: TRBV19
J gene: TRBJ2-5

CDR3 DNA: TGTGCCAGCGTATCCGGGACTAGGAACACCGGGGAGCTGTTTTTT
CDR3 protein: CASVSGTRNTGELFF
D gene: TRBD2
clone size: NA
V gene: TRBV6-5
J gene: TRBJ2-2

CDR3 DNA: TGTGCCAGCAGTCGGGACAGCCTTAGCAATCAGCCCCAGCATTTT
CDR3 protein: CASSRDSLSNQPQHF
D gene: TRBD1
clone size: NA
V gene: TRBV2
J gene: TRBJ1-5

CDR3 DNA: TGTGCCAGCAGCTCCGGGACAGGGGGCAATGAGCAGTTCTTC
CDR3 protein: CASSSGTGGNEQFF
D gene: TRBD1
clone size: NA
V gene: TRBV11-3
J gene: TRBJ2-1

CDR3 DNA: TGTGCCAGCAGAAGTTACTCTAGGGGGTACAATGAGCAGTTCTTC
CDR3 protein: CASRSYSRGYNEQFF
D gene: NA
clone size: NA
V gene: TRBV6-5
J gene: TRBJ2-1

CDR3 DNA: TGTGCCAGCAGCCCCGTTCTCGAGACCCAGTACTTC
CDR3 protein: CASSPVLETQYF
D gene: NA
clone size: NA
V gene: TRBV7-2
J gene: TRBJ2-5

CDR3 DNA: TGTGCCACCAGTGGGCTAGCGGGGGAGTATTACAATGAGCAGTTCTTC
CDR3 protein: CATSGLAGEYYNEQFF
D gene: TRBD2
clone size: NA
V gene: TRBV24-1
J gene: TRBJ2-1

CDR3 DNA: TGTGCCAGCAGCTTAAACAGGGAATATGGCTACACCTTC
CDR3 protein: CASSLNREYGYTF
D gene: NA
clone size: NA
V gene: TRBV7-2
J gene: TRBJ1-2

CDR3 DNA: TGTGCCAGCAGCCCAGTGATAGCGGGAGATCTTGAGCAGTTCTTC
CDR3 protein: CASSPVIAGDLEQFF
D gene: TRBD2
clone size: NA
V gene: TRBV7-2
J gene: TRBJ2-1

CDR3 DNA: TGCGCCAGCAGCTTGGGGGCACATATGAACACTGAAGCTTTCTTT
CDR3 protein: CASSLGAHMNTEAFF
D gene: NA
clone size: NA
V gene: TRBV5-1
J gene: TRBJ1-1